The 26 T cell receptor beta chains presented below share a single source sample, sequenced in a study of T cells in Graves' hyperthyroidism and ophthalmopathy. TCR beta CDR3 sequences were amplified from RNA transcripts. A first-round RT-PCR of the TCR CDR3 used the HTBI primer set. TCRdb independently ran MiXCR on the multiplex PCR reads; one entry per CDR3 protein. The table records more than 500,000 distinct CDR3 sequences, approximately 15% of them present only once. The sequencing sample was made of blood. The receptors shown here come from a woman between 35 and 50 years old with Graves' hyperthyroidism.

The rearrangement joins TRBV7-6 to TRBJ2-5; 9 bases agree with TRBD1. V was pared by 5 bases and J by 4 bases, with 8 bases of the junction left unmatched. CDR1 SGHVS and CDR2 FNYEAQ come from the germline V gene. The CDR3 extends over 15 amino acids. The CDR3 reads CASSEYRGPGETQYF. The CDR3, as DNA: TGTGCCAGCAGCGAGTACAGGGGGCCAGGAGAGACCCAGTACTTC.

There are a few counts of this clonotype. The gene calls are TRBV4-2 and TRBJ2-3, with unresolved D. This CDR3 is 16 amino acids long. Trimming left V 0 bases short and J 2 bases short, with 12 bases between. The germline gives CDR1 LGHNA, CDR2 YNFKEQ. CDR3 amino acids: CASSQEGSPYTDTQYF. In nucleotides, the CDR3 is TGTGCCAGCAGCCAAGAAGGCTCCCCATACACAGATACGCAGTATTTT.

By sample share, this clonotype is medium-sized (0.01 to 0.1%). The chain recombines TRBV7-8 with TRBJ2-7; 9 nucleotides agree with TRBD1. The J segment lost 7 bases and the V segment lost 6 bases, leaving 7 bases of the junction unmatched. The CDR3 totals 13 residues. The V gene's germline CDR1 is SGHVS and CDR2 FQNEAQ. CDR3 bases: TGTGCCAGCAGTCCCGGGACAGGGTTTGAGCAGTACTTC. Amino acids: CASSPGTGFEQYF.

V usage is TRBV6-2 or TRBV6-3 and J usage is TRBJ1-2, with TRBD1 matching over 7 bases. The CDR3 totals 14 residues. Germline loops: CDR1 MNHEY, CDR2 SVGEGT. V was clipped by 6 bases and J by 8 bases; unmatched bases: 12. CDR3 nucleotides: TGTGCCAGCAGCGGCTCGACAGGGAAAGACGGCTACACCTTC. This codes for CASSGSTGKDGYTF.

This clonotype was seen repeatedly, ten times or more. This rearrangement joins TRBV20-1 to TRBJ2-1; 11 bases map to TRBD1. V shed 0 bases, J shed 9 bases, and the junction held 10 bases outside the gene matches. In germline, CDR1 is DFQATT, CDR2 SNEGSKA (reference sequence). The CDR3 spans 16 residues. The CDR3 reads CSARDPGQGASAEQFF. The CDR3 nucleotides read TGCAGTGCTAGAGATCCAGGACAGGGGGCTTCGGCTGAGCAGTTCTTC.

This clonotype was detected ten times or more. The chain is built from TRBV20-1 and TRBJ2-7; 9 nucleotides align to TRBD2. This CDR3 is 14 amino acids long. From germline, CDR1 is DFQATT and CDR2 SNEGSKA (reference sequence). V dropped 3 bases and J dropped 1; count of bases not matched to a gene: 4. The CDR3 DNA sequence: TGCAGTGCTAGCCCGACTAGCGGATCCTACGAGCAGTACTTC. Its translation: CSASPTSGSYEQYF.

This clonotype was recorded at least ten times. V is TRBV2 and J is TRBJ2-4; D possibly corresponds to TRBD1 (5 bases). CDR3 length: 17 amino acids. Germline V CDR1 and CDR2: SNHLY, FYNNEI. Trimming cost V 1 base and J 0 bases, with 13 bases left between them. The CDR3 region is CASSEVDINIAKNIQYF. The DNA for the CDR3 is TGTGCCAGCAGTGAAGTGGACATTAACATAGCCAAAAACATTCAGTACTTC.

This clonotype was counted many times. This chain uses TRBV27 with TRBJ1-4, with D possibly being TRBD1 (6 bases). Germline-derived CDR1 and CDR2 are MNHEY and SMNVEV (reference sequence). The CDR3 contains 15 residues. Trimming took 0 bases from V and 8 from J, leaving 13 bases between them. Here the CDR3 reads CASSLSVGAGEKLFF. DNA of the CDR3: TGTGCCAGCAGTTTATCGGTGGGGGCGGGGGAAAAACTGTTTTTT.

This sequence joins TRBV4-1 and TRBJ2-7, with D perhaps being TRBD1 or TRBD2 (5 bases each). CDR1 and CDR2 (germline): MGHRA, YSYEKL. The V end was cut by 2 bases, the J end by 5 bases, with 19 bases between. The CDR3 loop spans 16 amino acids. CDR3 loop: CASSQWTIGARDEQYF. The CDR3 DNA reads as TGCGCCAGCAGCCAATGGACAATCGGGGCCCGGGACGAGCAGTACTTC.

The chain links TRBV20-1 to TRBJ2-3, with 8 bases fitting TRBD2. The germline CDR1 and CDR2 sequences are DFQATT and SNEGSKA (reference sequence). This CDR3 comprises 14 residues. The V gene end was trimmed by 6 bases and the J gene end by 0 bases; junction bases not matched to a gene: 5. The CDR3 DNA sequence: TGCAGTGCAATACTAGCGGAAAGCACAGATACGCAGTATTTT. It is translated as CSAILAESTDTQYF.

This clonotype has only a few counts. This rearrangement joins TRBV19 to TRBJ2-2; 7 bases line up with TRBD1. The CDR3 covers 17 residues. Germline-derived CDR1 and CDR2 are LNHDA and SQIVND (reference sequence). The V segment lost 3 bases and the J segment 11 bases; nucleotides outside the gene matches: 18. The CDR3 is CASSILQPGQLFGELFF. The CDR3, as DNA: TGTGCCAGTAGTATTCTTCAGCCGGGACAGTTGTTCGGAGAGCTGTTTTTT. The full variable domain, its missing parts supplied by reference TRBV19 and TRBJ2-2, is DGGITQSPKYLFRKEGQNVTLSCEQNLNHDAMYWYRQDPGQGLRLIYYSQIVNDFQKGDIAEGYSVSREKKESFPLTVTSAQKNPTAFYLCASSILQPGQLFGELFFGEGSRLTVL.

This clonotype was found many times. The chain employs TRBV7-2 and TRBJ2-1; no clear D gene. Germline values: CDR1 SGHTA, CDR2 FQGNSA. The CDR3 covers 16 residues. V lost 1 base to trimming and J lost 3 bases, with 13 bases between them. CDR3 bases: TGTGCCAGCAGCTTAGAAGACTGGGTTGACTACAATGAGCAGTTCTTC. Its protein is CASSLEDWVDYNEQFF.

This clonotype appeared a few times. The gene calls are TRBV5-1 and TRBJ2-4, with 7 nucleotides matching TRBD2. Germline V lookup: CDR1 SGHRS, CDR2 YFSETQ. The CDR3 consists of 15 residues. Losses at the gene ends were 4 bases for V and 8 bases for J; bases not matched to a gene: 12. This CDR3 is CASSLNPGGLDIQYF. As DNA, the CDR3 is TGCGCCAGCAGCCTTAATCCCGGGGGGTTAGACATTCAGTACTTC.

This clonotype was observed at least ten times. This chain links TRBV6-1 with TRBJ2-5; 7 bases map to TRBD2. This CDR3 is built from 15 residues. The J segment lost 1 base and the V segment lost 5 bases, leaving 7 bases of the junction unmatched. Germline CDR1 and CDR2: MNHNS and SASEGT. The DNA of the CDR3 is TGTGCCAGCAGTTCTTCCGGGACTATCCAAGAGACCCAGTACTTC. This codes for CASSSSGTIQETQYF.

This clonotype was detected a few times. The chain is built from TRBV24-1 and TRBJ1-1; TRBD1 matches 9 bases. J was trimmed by 4 bases and V by 9 bases; bases with no gene match: 17. In germline, CDR1 is KGHDR, CDR2 SFDVKD. The CDR3 extends over 17 amino acids. The CDR3 coding sequence is TGTGCCACCGTGTGGGGCGACAGGGGGGGGAGCAGCACTGAAGCTTTCTTT. Amino acid sequence: CATVWGDRGGSSTEAFF.

Ten or more counts support this clonotype. The chain links TRBV2 to TRBJ1-5; D is possibly TRBD1 (5 bases). The ends were cut back, 1 base at V and 4 bases at J, with 17 bases in the middle. CDR3 length: 17 amino acids. CDR1 and CDR2 from the germline V gene are SNHLY and FYNNEI. The CDR3 nucleotides read TGTGCCAGCAGTGAAGTTAGAGGAGGGGCGAGAAATCAGCCCCAGCATTTT. Its translation: CASSEVRGGARNQPQHF.

This clonotype was seen at least ten times. The chain couples TRBV28 to TRBJ2-1; no firm D call. V was cut by 5 bases and J by 4 bases, with 18 bases left in between. The CDR3 sequence is 16 residues long. Germline CDR1 MDHEN, CDR2 SYDVKM. In DNA form, the CDR3 reads TGTGCCAGCAGTGCGGTTACAGTCTCACCGTACAATGAGCAGTTCTTC. It codes for CASSAVTVSPYNEQFF.

The chain links TRBV15 to TRBJ2-3, with TRBD2 matching over 9 bases. V trimming: 0 bases; J trimming: 3 bases; junction bases outside the gene matches: 4. This CDR3 contains 16 residues. Germline V lookup: CDR1 LNHNV, CDR2 YYDKDF (reference sequence). CDR3 in amino acids: CATSRDSGSRTDTQYF. The CDR3, as DNA: TGTGCCACCAGCAGAGATAGCGGGAGCCGAACAGATACGCAGTATTTT.

In this sample, this clonotype turned up many times. This chain connects TRBV18 to TRBJ1-2; 8 bases agree with TRBD1. From germline, CDR1 is KGHSH and CDR2 LQKENI. The trim removed 1 base at V and 8 bases at J, leaving 9 bases unmatched. The CDR3 runs to 15 residues. The CDR3 sequence: CASSPRGQAVEGYTF. The CDR3 DNA sequence: TGTGCCAGCTCACCACGGGGACAGGCGGTAGAGGGCTACACCTTC. Full variable domain (outside the CDR3, taken from reference TRBV18 and TRBJ1-2): NAGVMQNPRHLVRRRGQEARLRCSPMKGHSHVYWYRQLPEEGLKFMVYLQKENIIDESGMPKERFSAEFPKEGPSILRIQQVVRGDSAAYFCASSPRGQAVEGYTFGSGTRLTVV.

Concerning this clonotype: One end of the junction varies from germline; a read error may be responsible. The chain joins TRBV18 to TRBJ2-1, with TRBD1 matching over 7 bases. The germline CDR1 and CDR2 sequences are KGHSH and LQKENI. The CDR3 length is 15 residues. CDR3 sequence (DNA): TGTGCCAGCTCCCCGACAGGGAGCTCCTACGATGAGCAGTTCTTC. Its translation: CASSPTGSSYDEQFF.

Many counts were recorded for this clonotype. V and J are TRBV12-3 or TRBV12-4 and TRBJ1-5; D may be TRBD1 (5 bases). Trimming stripped 4 bases from V and 4 bases from J, with 11 bases between. The CDR3 loop spans 14 amino acids. The CDR3 protein is CASSSPGRNQPQHF. The CDR3 bases are TGTGCCAGCAGTTCCCCAGGGCGAAATCAGCCCCAGCATTTT.

For the CDR3, the DNA is TGCAGTGCTATCCGGGACAGGGTGTACGAGCAGTACTTC. Its translation is CSAIRDRVYEQYF. The chain links TRBV20-1 to TRBJ2-7; 9 bases agree with TRBD1. CDR1 and CDR2 (germline): DFQATT, SNEGSKA (reference sequence). J lost 4 bases, V lost 4 bases, and 5 bases had no gene match. This CDR3 spans 13 amino acids.

There are a few counts of this clonotype. The chain is built from TRBV7-2 and TRBJ2-1; 10 nucleotides line up with TRBD2. Germline loops: CDR1 SGHTA, CDR2 FQGNSA. V was pared by 4 bases and J by 7 bases, with 16 bases of the junction left unmatched. The CDR3 runs to 18 residues. The CDR3 DNA follows: TGTGCCAGCAGCTCATCCGGACTAGCGGCTCCCCCCGGGAATGAGCAGTTCTTC. The encoded protein is CASSSSGLAAPPGNEQFF.

The rearrangement uses TRBV28 and TRBJ2-2, with 10 bases matching TRBD2. Germline V gene sequence: CDR1 MDHEN, CDR2 SYDVKM. The CDR3 loop spans 18 amino acids. Trimming cost V 3 bases and J 4 bases; bases outside gene matches: 11. The CDR3 DNA reads as TGTGCCAGCAGTTTCCCCAGCGGGAGGGCCGATAGCACCGGGGAGCTGTTTTTT. This codes for CASSFPSGRADSTGELFF.

Many counts were recorded for this clonotype. The CDR3 reads CASSRGDIGTDTQYF. DNA for the CDR3: TGTGCCAGCAGCCGAGGGGATATAGGCACAGATACGCAGTATTTT. The genes are TRBV7-2 and TRBJ2-3; the D gene could be TRBD1 or TRBD2 (5 bases each). Per the germline V gene, CDR1 is SGHTA and CDR2 is FQGNSA. The CDR3 runs 15 residues. V was cut by 5 bases and J by 1 base, with 13 bases left in between.

Comment on this clonotype: This may come from a read error, since a much larger clone is one base off. The chain links TRBV11-2 to TRBJ2-1; no clear D gene. This CDR3 is built from 13 residues. Germline CDR1 reads SGHAT; CDR2 reads FQNNGV. DNA of the CDR3: TGTGCCAGCAGTGCCGAAGGTAGCAATGAGCAGCTCTTC. Translated: CASSAEGSNEQLF.